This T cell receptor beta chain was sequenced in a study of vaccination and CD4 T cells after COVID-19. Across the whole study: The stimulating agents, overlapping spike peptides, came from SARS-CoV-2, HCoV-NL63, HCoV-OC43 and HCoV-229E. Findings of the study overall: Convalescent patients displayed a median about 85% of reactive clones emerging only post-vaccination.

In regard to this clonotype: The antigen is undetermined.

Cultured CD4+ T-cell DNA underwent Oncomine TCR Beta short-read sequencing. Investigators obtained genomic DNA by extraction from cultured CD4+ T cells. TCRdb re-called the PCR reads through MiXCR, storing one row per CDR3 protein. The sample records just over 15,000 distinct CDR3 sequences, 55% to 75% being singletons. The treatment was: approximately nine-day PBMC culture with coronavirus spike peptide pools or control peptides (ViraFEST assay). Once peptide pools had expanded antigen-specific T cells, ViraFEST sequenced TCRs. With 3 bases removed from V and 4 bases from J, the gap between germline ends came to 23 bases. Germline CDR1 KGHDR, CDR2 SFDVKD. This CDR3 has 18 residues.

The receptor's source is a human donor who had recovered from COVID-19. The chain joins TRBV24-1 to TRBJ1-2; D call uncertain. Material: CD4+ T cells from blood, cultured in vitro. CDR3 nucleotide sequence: TGTGCCACCAGTGATAAGGTGAAGGGCCAAGCCCCTTCCTATGGCTACACCTTC. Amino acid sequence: CATSDKVKGQAPSYGYTF.